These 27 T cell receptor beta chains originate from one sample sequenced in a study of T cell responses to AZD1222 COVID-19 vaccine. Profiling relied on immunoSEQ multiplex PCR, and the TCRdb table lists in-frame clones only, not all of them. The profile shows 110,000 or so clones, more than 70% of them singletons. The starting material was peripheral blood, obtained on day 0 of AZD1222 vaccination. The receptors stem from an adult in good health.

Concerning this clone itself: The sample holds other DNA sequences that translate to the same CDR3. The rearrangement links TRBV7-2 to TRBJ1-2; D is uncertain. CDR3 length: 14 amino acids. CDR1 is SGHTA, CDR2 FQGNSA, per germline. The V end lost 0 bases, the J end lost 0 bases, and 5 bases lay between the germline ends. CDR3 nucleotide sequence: TGTGCCAGCAGCTTAGCGGGAGCTAACTATGGCTACACCTTC. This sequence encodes CASSLAGANYGYTF.

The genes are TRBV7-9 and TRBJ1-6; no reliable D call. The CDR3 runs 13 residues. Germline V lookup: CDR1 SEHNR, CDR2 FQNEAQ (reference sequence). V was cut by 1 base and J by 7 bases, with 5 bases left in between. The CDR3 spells CASSLVGNSPLHF. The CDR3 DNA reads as TGTGCCAGCAGCTTAGTGGGAAATTCACCCCTCCACTTT.

The CDR3 coding sequence is TGTGCCAGCAGCGTAGTGGGGACTACGAACACTGAAGCTTTCTTT. This sequence encodes CASSVVGTTNTEAFF. The gene calls are TRBV9 and TRBJ1-1; D may be TRBD1 (5 bases). Trimming stripped 0 bases from V and 1 base from J, with 10 bases between. The germline CDR1 and CDR2 sequences are SGDLS and YYNGEE. The CDR3 runs 15 residues.

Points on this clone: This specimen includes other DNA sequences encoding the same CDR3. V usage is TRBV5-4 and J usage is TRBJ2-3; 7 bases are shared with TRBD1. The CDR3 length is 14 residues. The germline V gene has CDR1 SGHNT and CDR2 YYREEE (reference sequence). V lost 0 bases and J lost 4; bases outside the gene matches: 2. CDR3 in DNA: TGTGCCAGCAGCTTGGGGCAGGGGGCAGATACGCAGTATTTT. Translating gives CASSLGQGADTQYF. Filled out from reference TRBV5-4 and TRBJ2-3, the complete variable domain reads ETGVTQSPTHLIKTRGQQVTLRCSSQSGHNTVSWYQQALGQGPQFIFQYYREEENGRGNFPPRFSGLQFPNYSSELNVNALELDDSALYLCASSLGQGADTQYFGPGTRLTVL.

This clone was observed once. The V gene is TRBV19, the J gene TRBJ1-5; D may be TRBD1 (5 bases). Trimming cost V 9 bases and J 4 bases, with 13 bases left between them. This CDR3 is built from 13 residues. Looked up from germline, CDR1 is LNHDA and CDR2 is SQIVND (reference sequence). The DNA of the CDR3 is TGTGCCAGCAGGGCGGGGTGGAATCAGCCCCAGCATTTT. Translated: CASRAGWNQPQHF.

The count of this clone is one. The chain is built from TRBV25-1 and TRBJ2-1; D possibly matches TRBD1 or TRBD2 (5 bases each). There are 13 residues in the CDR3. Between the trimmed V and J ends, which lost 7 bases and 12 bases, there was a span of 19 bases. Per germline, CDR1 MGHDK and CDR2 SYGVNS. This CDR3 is CASTKGDAGGQFF. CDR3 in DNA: TGTGCCAGCACCAAAGGGGACGCTGGAGGGCAGTTCTTC.

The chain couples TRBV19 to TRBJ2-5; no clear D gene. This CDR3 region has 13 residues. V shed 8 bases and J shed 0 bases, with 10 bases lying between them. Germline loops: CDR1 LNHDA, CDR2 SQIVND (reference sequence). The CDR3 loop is CASQQGNQETQYF. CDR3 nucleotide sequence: TGTGCCAGTCAGCAAGGAAACCAAGAGACCCAGTACTTC.

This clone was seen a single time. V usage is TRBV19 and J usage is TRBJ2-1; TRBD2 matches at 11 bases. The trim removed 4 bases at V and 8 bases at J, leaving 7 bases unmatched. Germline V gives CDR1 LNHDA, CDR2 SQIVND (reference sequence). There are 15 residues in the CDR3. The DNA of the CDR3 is TGTGCCAGTAGTACTGGGCTAGCGGGGGGTGATGAGCAGTTCTTC. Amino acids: CASSTGLAGGDEQFF.

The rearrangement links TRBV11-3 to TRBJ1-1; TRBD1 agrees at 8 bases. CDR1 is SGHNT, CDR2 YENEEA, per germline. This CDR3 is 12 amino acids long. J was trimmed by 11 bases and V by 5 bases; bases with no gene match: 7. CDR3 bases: TGTGCCAGCAGCGCCACGACAGGGGAGGCTTTCTTT. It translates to CASSATTGEAFF. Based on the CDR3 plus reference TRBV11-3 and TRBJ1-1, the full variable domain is EAGVVQSPRYKIIEKKQPVAFWCNPISGHNTLYWYLQNLGQGPELLIRYENEEAVDDSQLPKDRFSAERLKGVDSTLKIQPAELGDSAVYLCASSATTGEAFFGQGTRLTVV.

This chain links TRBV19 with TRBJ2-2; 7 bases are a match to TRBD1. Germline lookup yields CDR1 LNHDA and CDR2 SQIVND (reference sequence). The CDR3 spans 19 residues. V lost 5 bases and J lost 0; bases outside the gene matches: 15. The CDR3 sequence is CASSFYGSTGFANTGELFF. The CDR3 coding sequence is TGTGCCAGTAGTTTCTACGGGTCGACAGGGTTCGCGAACACCGGGGAGCTGTTTTTT.

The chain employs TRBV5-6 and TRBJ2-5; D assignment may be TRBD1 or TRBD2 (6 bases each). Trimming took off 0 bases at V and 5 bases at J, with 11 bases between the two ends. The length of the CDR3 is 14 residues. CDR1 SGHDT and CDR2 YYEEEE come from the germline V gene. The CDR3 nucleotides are TGTGCCAGCAGCTTGGACCGGGGGCCGGAGACCCAGTACTTC. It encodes CASSLDRGPETQYF.

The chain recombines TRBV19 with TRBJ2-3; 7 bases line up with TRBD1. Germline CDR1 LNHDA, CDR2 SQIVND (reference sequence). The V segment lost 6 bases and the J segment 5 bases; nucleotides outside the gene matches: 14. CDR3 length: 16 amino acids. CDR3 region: CASRDLSQGEVDTQYF. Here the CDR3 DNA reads TGTGCCAGTAGAGACCTCTCGCAGGGGGAAGTAGATACGCAGTATTTT.

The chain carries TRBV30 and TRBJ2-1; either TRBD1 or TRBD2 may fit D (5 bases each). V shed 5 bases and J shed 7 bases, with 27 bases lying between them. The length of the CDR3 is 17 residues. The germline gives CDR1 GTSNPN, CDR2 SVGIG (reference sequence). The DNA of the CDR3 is TGTGCCTGGGCCTCAGCGGTCGGGGCCACCCGCGGGAATGAGCAGTTCTTC. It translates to CAWASAVGATRGNEQFF.

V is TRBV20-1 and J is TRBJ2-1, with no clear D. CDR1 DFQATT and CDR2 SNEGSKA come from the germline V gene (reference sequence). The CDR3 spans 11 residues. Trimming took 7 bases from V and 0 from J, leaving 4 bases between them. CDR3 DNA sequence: TGCAGTGGCAGCTCCTACAATGAGCAGTTCTTC. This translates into CSGSSYNEQFF.

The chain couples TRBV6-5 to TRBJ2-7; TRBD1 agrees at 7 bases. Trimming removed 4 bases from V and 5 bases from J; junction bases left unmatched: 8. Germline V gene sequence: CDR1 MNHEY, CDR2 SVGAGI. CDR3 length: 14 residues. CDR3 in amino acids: CASSSRDRVHEQYV. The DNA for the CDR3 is TGTGCCAGCAGTTCGCGAGACAGGGTCCACGAGCAGTACGTC.

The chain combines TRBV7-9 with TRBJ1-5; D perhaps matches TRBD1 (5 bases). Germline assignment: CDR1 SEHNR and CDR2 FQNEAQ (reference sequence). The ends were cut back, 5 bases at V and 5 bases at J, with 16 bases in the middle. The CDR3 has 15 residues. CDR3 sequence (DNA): TGTGCCAGCAGCCGAGGCTTGGGGGTTCATCAGCCCCAGCATTTT. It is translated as CASSRGLGVHQPQHF.

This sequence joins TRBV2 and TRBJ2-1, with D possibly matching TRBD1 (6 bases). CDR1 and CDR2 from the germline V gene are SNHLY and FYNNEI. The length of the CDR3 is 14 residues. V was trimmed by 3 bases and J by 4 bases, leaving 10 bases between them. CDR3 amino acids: CASSDLGAYNEQFF. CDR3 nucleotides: TGTGCCAGCAGTGATTTGGGGGCATACAATGAGCAGTTCTTC.

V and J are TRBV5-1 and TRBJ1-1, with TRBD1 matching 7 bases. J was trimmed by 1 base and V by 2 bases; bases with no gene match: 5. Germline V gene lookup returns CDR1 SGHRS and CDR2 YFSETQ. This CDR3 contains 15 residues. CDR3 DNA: TGCGCCAGCAGCTTCCGACAGGGACCGAACACTGAAGCTTTCTTT. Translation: CASSFRQGPNTEAFF. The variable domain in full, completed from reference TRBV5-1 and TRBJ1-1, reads KAGVTQTPRYLIKTRGQQVTLSCSPISGHRSVSWYQQTPGQGLQFLFEYFSETQRNKGNFPGRFSGRQFSNSRSEMNVSTLELGDSALYLCASSFRQGPNTEAFFGQGTRLTVV.

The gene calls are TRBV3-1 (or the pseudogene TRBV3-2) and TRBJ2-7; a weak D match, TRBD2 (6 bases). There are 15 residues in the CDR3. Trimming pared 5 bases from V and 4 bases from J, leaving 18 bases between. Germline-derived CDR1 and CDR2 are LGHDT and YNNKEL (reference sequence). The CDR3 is CASSFLNGGLYEQYF. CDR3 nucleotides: TGTGCCAGCAGCTTTCTCAACGGGGGACTTTACGAGCAGTACTTC.

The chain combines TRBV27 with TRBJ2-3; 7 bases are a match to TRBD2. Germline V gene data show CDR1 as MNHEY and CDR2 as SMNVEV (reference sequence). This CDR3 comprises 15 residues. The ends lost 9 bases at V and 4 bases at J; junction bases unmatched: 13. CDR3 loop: CARKGVASGPDTQYF. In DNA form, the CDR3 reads TGTGCCAGAAAAGGTGTGGCTAGCGGCCCAGATACGCAGTATTTT.

CDR3 DNA sequence: TGTGCTAGTGGTACGAAGGATGGCGGCTACACCTTC. It translates to CASGTKDGGYTF. The V and J genes are TRBV12-5 and TRBJ1-2; D is undetermined. With 5 bases removed from V and 8 bases from J, the gap between germline ends came to 12 bases. Germline V gene sequence: CDR1 LGHNT, CDR2 FRNRAP. The CDR3 has 12 residues.

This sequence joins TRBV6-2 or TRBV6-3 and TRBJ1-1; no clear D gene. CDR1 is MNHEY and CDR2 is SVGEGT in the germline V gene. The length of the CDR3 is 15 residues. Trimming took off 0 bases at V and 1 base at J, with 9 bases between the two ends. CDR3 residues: CASSYSRAQNTEAFF. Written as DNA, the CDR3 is TGTGCCAGCAGTTACTCCCGGGCCCAGAACACTGAAGCTTTCTTT.

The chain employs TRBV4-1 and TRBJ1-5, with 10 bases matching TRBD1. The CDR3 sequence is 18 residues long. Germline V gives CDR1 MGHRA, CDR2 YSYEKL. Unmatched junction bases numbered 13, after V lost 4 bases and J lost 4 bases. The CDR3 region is CASSRLFGTGAQNQPQHF. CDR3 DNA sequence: TGCGCCAGCAGCCGGTTATTCGGGACAGGGGCTCAAAATCAGCCCCAGCATTTT.

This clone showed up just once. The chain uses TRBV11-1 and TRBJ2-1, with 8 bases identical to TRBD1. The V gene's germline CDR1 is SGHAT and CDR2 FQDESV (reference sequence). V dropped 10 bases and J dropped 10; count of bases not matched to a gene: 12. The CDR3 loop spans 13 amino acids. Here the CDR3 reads CANSDRGPQEQFF. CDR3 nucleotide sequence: TGTGCCAACTCAGACAGGGGTCCGCAGGAGCAGTTCTTC.

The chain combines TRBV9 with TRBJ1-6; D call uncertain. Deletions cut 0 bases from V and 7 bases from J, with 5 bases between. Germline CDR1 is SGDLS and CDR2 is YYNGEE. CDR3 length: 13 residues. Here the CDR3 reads CASSVGSNSPLHF. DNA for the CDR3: TGTGCCAGCAGCGTAGGCTCGAATTCACCCCTCCACTTT.

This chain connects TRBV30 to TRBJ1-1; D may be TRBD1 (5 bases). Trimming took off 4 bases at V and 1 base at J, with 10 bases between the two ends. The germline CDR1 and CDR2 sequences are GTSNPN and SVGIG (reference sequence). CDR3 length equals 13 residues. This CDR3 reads CAWTGSRNTEAFF. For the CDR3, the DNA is TGTGCCTGGACAGGGTCTAGGAACACTGAAGCTTTCTTT. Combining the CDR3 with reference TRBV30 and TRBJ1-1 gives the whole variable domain SQTIHQWPATLVQPVGSPLSLECTVEGTSNPNLYWYRQAAGRGLQLLFYSVGIGQISSEVPQNLSASRPQDRQFILSSKKLLLSDSGFYLCAWTGSRNTEAFFGQGTRLTVV.

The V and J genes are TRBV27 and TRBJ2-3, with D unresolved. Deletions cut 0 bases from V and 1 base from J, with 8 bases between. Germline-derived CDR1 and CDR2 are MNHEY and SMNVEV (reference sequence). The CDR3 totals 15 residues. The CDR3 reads CASSLSIIRTDTQYF. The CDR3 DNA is TGTGCCAGCAGTTTATCGATCATACGCACAGATACGCAGTATTTT.